The source of this TCR beta chain is a study of OX40 agonist ivuxolimab in advanced cancers. Looking at the study overall: Ivuxolimab doses were 0.01, 0.1, 0.3, 1.5, 3 or 10 mg/kg every 2 weeks. General study points: With doses of 0.1-3.0 mg/kg, partial responders showed among the lowest clonal expansion.

Worth noting for this clone: Antigen specificity is unknown.

Clones were sequenced by immunoSEQ multiplex PCR, and TCRdb holds only the in-frame ones, with some missing. The sample lists about 110,000 clones; 90% were seen once. The receptor's source is an adult with an advanced solid tumor such as melanoma, head and neck, liver or kidney cancer. The specimen was CD4+ or CD8+ T cells sorted from blood, collected in a trial of the OX40 agonist ivuxolimab.

The CDR3 sequence is CASSPPTTGQHRGYTF. In nucleotides, the CDR3 is TGTGCCAGCTCACCACCTACAACGGGACAACACAGGGGCTACACCTTC. The chain carries TRBV18 and TRBJ1-2; D possibly corresponds to TRBD1 (6 bases). V lost 0 bases and J 8 bases, leaving 19 bases between the germline ends. Germline V gene sequence: CDR1 KGHSH, CDR2 LQKENI. The CDR3 is made up of 16 amino acids. Drawing the rest from reference TRBV18 and TRBJ1-2, the complete variable domain is NAGVMQNPRHLVRRRGQEARLRCSPMKGHSHVYWYRQLPEEGLKFMVYLQKENIIDESGMPKERFSAEFPKEGPSILRIQQVVRGDSAAYFCASSPPTTGQHRGYTFGSGTRLTVV.